One and the same sample provided the 20 T cell receptor beta chains below, sequenced in a study of T cells in Graves' hyperthyroidism and ophthalmopathy. Amplification of TCR beta CDR3 regions used RNA as the template. The HTBI primer set drove a first-round RT-PCR of the TCR CDR3. TCRdb re-called the multiplex PCR reads with MiXCR, one entry per CDR3 protein. There are 300,000 to 350,000 distinct CDR3 sequences in the sample; 20% to 25% occur only once, and over 45% lies in the top ten. The sequencing input was blood. The receptors stem from a woman aged 45-65 years with Graves' hyperthyroidism.

The sample holds many counts of this clonotype. The chain carries TRBV2 and TRBJ1-5; D gene ambiguous. Germline CDR1 reads SNHLY; CDR2 reads FYNNEI. Deletions cut 8 bases from V and 3 bases from J, with 17 bases between. The CDR3 sequence is 15 residues long. The CDR3 here is CASGRDRVDNQPQHF. CDR3 DNA sequence: TGTGCCAGCGGTCGAGATAGGGTCGACAATCAGCCCCAGCATTTT.

This clonotype has at least ten counts. The rearrangement uses TRBV11-3 and TRBJ2-7; possibly TRBD1 for D (5 bases). CDR1 and CDR2 (germline): SGHNT, YENEEA. The length of the CDR3 is 13 residues. V gave up 5 bases and J gave up 2 bases, with 10 bases separating them. The CDR3 protein is CASSRTIPYEQYF. CDR3 nucleotides: TGTGCCAGCAGCCGGACAATTCCCTACGAGCAGTACTTC.

This clonotype occurred many times. The chain employs TRBV5-8 and TRBJ2-7; a possible D gene is TRBD1 (6 bases). The CDR3 loop spans 13 amino acids. Per the germline V gene, CDR1 is SGHTS and CDR2 is YDEGEE. The V and J ends lost 4 bases and 3 bases respectively, with 11 bases between them. The CDR3 nucleotides are TGTGCCAGCAGCACGGACAGAATCTACGAGCAGTACTTC. As protein: CASSTDRIYEQYF.

In this sample, this clonotype turned up many times. J is TRBJ1-2 and V is TRBV20-1, with 7 positions matching TRBD1. The CDR3 is 11 amino acids. The germline V gene has CDR1 DFQATT and CDR2 SNEGSKA (reference sequence). CDR3 coding DNA: TGCAGGGGCGGGACAGAGAATGGCTACACCTTC. This codes for CRGGTENGYTF.

This clonotype was seen only a few times. This chain links TRBV20-1 with TRBJ2-3; TRBD1 aligns across 8 bases. In germline, CDR1 is DFQATT, CDR2 SNEGSKA (reference sequence). This CDR3 comprises 15 residues. Trimming removed 1 base from V and 0 bases from J; junction bases left unmatched: 3. The CDR3 spells CSARAGQGSTDTQYF. CDR3 coding DNA: TGCAGTGCTAGAGCTGGACAGGGTAGCACAGATACGCAGTATTTT.

V usage is TRBV19 and J usage is TRBJ1-1; D unresolved. CDR1 LNHDA and CDR2 SQIVND come from the germline V gene (reference sequence). This CDR3 region has 16 residues. V lost 6 bases and J 0 bases, leaving 17 bases between the germline ends. The CDR3 bases are TGTGCCAGTAGAGACGGTCACAGCTTGATGAACACTGAAGCTTTCTTT. It translates to CASRDGHSLMNTEAFF. Full variable domain (outside the CDR3, taken from reference TRBV19 and TRBJ1-1): DGGITQSPKYLFRKEGQNVTLSCEQNLNHDAMYWYRQDPGQGLRLIYYSQIVNDFQKGDIAEGYSVSREKKESFPLTVTSAQKNPTAFYLCASRDGHSLMNTEAFFGQGTRLTVV.

J is TRBJ1-2 and V is TRBV18, with D maybe TRBD1 (5 bases). V was pared by 9 bases and J by 6 bases, with 17 bases between. CDR1 and CDR2 from the germline V gene are KGHSH and LQKENI. The CDR3 extends over 13 amino acids. DNA for the CDR3: TGTGCCAGTTCAGGGCCACGGGGACATGGCTACACCTTC. Translation: CASSGPRGHGYTF.

This clonotype has more than one count but fewer than ten. The chain has TRBV5-1 and TRBJ2-5; 8 positions agree with TRBD1. Trimming cost V 0 bases and J 4 bases; bases outside gene matches: 5. The germline CDR1 and CDR2 sequences are SGHRS and YFSETQ. This CDR3 is built from 15 residues. CDR3 in amino acids: CASSLGQGSGETQYF. The CDR3 nucleotides read TGCGCCAGCAGCTTGGGACAGGGGTCAGGAGAGACCCAGTACTTC.

This clonotype was seen repeatedly, ten times or more. The genes are TRBV6-1 and TRBJ2-7; TRBD1 agrees at 9 bases. This CDR3 spans 15 amino acids. V trimming: 0 bases; J trimming: 3 bases; junction bases outside the gene matches: 3. Germline-derived CDR1 and CDR2 are MNHNS and SASEGT. The CDR3 nucleotides read TGTGCCAGCAGTGAAGCCGGGACAGGGATCTACGAGCAGTACTTC. This codes for CASSEAGTGIYEQYF.

This clonotype was seen a handful of times. This chain uses TRBV18 with TRBJ1-6; D gene ambiguous. Trimming left V 0 bases short and J 0 bases short, with 9 bases between. Per germline, CDR1 KGHSH and CDR2 LQKENI. This CDR3 spans 17 amino acids. CDR3 sequence: CASSPPVASSYNSPLHF. The DNA of the CDR3 is TGTGCCAGCTCACCACCGGTCGCCAGCTCCTATAATTCACCCCTCCACTTT.

Ten or more counts support this clonotype. The CDR3 sequence: CASSLGGRGGSYEQYF. The CDR3 coding sequence is TGTGCCAGCAGTTTAGGGGGACGGGGCGGGTCCTACGAGCAGTACTTC. V usage is TRBV28 and J usage is TRBJ2-7; D may match TRBD1 or TRBD2 (5 bases each). The CDR3 extends over 16 amino acids. With 2 bases removed from V and 1 base from J, the gap between germline ends came to 15 bases. Germline CDR1 and CDR2: MDHEN and SYDVKM.

The V and J genes are TRBV7-9 and TRBJ1-4; D is possibly TRBD1 (6 bases). This CDR3 comprises 13 residues. The V gene lost 5 bases and the J gene lost 6 bases, with 10 bases spanning the gap. From germline, CDR1 is SEHNR and CDR2 FQNEAQ (reference sequence). The CDR3 is CASSGTLDEKLFF. CDR3 nucleotides: TGTGCCAGCAGCGGGACATTGGATGAAAAACTGTTTTTT.

The gene calls are TRBV19 and TRBJ2-7; 8 positions match TRBD1. Germline V gene sequence: CDR1 LNHDA, CDR2 SQIVND (reference sequence). V shed 6 bases and J 5 bases; nucleotides not matched to a gene: 12. There are 15 residues in the CDR3. Here the CDR3 reads CASRPRDRRVHEQYF. Here the CDR3 DNA reads TGTGCCAGTAGGCCGAGGGACAGGAGGGTCCACGAGCAGTACTTC.

Ten or more counts support this clonotype. The chain employs TRBV20-1 and TRBJ1-2; 10 positions match TRBD1. The CDR3 spans 13 residues. Germline trimming cut 7 bases from V and 2 bases from J; bases unmatched to any gene: 4. Germline loops: CDR1 DFQATT, CDR2 SNEGSKA (reference sequence). CDR3: CSVPGQGNYGYTF. In DNA, the CDR3 is TGCAGTGTCCCGGGACAGGGGAACTATGGCTACACCTTC.

This clonotype was seen many times. The chain joins TRBV2 to TRBJ2-3; no firm D call. With 3 bases removed from V and 2 bases from J, the gap between germline ends came to 9 bases. The CDR3 has 14 amino acids. Per the germline V gene, CDR1 is SNHLY and CDR2 is FYNNEI. For the CDR3, the DNA is TGTGCCAGCAGTGATTCCGCGGTCACAGATACGCAGTATTTT. Translated, it gives CASSDSAVTDTQYF.

In its sample, this clonotype was seen many times. This chain links TRBV27 with TRBJ2-7; 8 bases agree with TRBD1. V dropped 5 bases and J dropped 5; count of bases not matched to a gene: 8. The germline gives CDR1 MNHEY, CDR2 SMNVEV (reference sequence). The CDR3 covers 14 residues. CDR3 bases: TGTGCCAGCAGTCTAGACCGGACAGGGAACGAGCAGTACTTC. Its translation: CASSLDRTGNEQYF.

This clonotype was seen ten or more times. The chain links TRBV7-8 to TRBJ1-2; 11 nucleotides agree with TRBD1. The length of the CDR3 is 16 residues. The germline V gene has CDR1 SGHVS and CDR2 FQNEAQ. The junction had 8 bases not matched to a gene; V was cut back by 4 bases and J by 4 bases. CDR3 nucleotide sequence: TGTGCCAGCAGCTGGGGGGGACAGGGGGAGGTCTATGGCTACACCTTC. Protein: CASSWGGQGEVYGYTF. The full variable domain, its missing parts supplied by reference TRBV7-8 and TRBJ1-2, is GAGVSQSPRYKVAKRGQDVALRCDPISGHVSLFWYQQALGQGPEFLTYFQNEAQLDKSGLPSDRFFAERPEGSVSTLKIQRTQQEDSAVYLCASSWGGQGEVYGYTFGSGTRLTVV.

V is TRBV20-1 and J is TRBJ1-2; unclear D gene. Germline lookup yields CDR1 DFQATT and CDR2 SNEGSKA (reference sequence). This CDR3 has 14 amino acids. Between the trimmed V and J ends, which lost 3 bases and 4 bases, there was a span of 15 bases. The CDR3 is CSARTTEGSYGYTF. In nucleotides, the CDR3 is TGCAGTGCTAGGACTACAGAGGGTTCCTATGGCTACACCTTC.

The V and J genes are TRBV24-1 and TRBJ2-5, with 9 bases aligning to TRBD1. The germline CDR1 and CDR2 sequences are KGHDR and SFDVKD. Trimming cost V 5 bases and J 2 bases; bases outside gene matches: 2. The CDR3 spans 14 residues. CDR3 nucleotide sequence: TGTGCCACCAGTGGGGACAGGGTTCAAGAGACCCAGTACTTC. Protein: CATSGDRVQETQYF.

In this sample, this clonotype turned up a few times. The CDR3 is CSAPSRGRTYEQYF. CDR3 coding DNA: TGCAGTGCTCCCTCGCGGGGGCGGACCTACGAGCAGTACTTC. The rearrangement links TRBV20-1 to TRBJ2-7; a possible D gene is TRBD2 (7 bases). From germline, CDR1 is DFQATT and CDR2 SNEGSKA (reference sequence). V was trimmed by 5 bases and J by 2 bases, leaving 16 bases between them. The CDR3 is made up of 14 amino acids.